This T cell receptor beta chain was obtained from a study of radiotherapy plus CTLA-4 blockade in lung cancer. Across the study: An objective response was seen in approximately 17% of patients, and disease control in roughly 28%.

CDR3 length: 13 residues. CDR1 and CDR2 from the germline V gene are SNHLY and FYNNEI. Trimming cost V 4 bases and J 3 bases; bases outside gene matches: 2. Generated by immunoSEQ multiplex PCR, the TCRdb table keeps only in-frame clones and is missing some. The table includes about 72,000 clones, around four fifths detected once. Ipilimumab CTLA-4 blockade and focal radiation were given to patients with chemo-refractory metastatic non-small-cell lung cancer. The TCR originated in a human donor with non-small cell lung cancer who had a partial response to radiotherapy plus ipilimumab. The sequencing here drew on peripheral blood, taken from a patient treated with radiotherapy plus ipilimumab. The chain links TRBV2 to TRBJ2-7; TRBD2 aligns across 8 bases. The CDR3 nucleotides are TGTGCCAGCAGTGTACTAGCGGACTACGAGCAGTACTTC. This sequence encodes CASSVLADYEQYF.